Listed below are T cell receptor beta chains from one sample, sequenced in a study of shared clonotypes between healthy human individuals. Sequenced by immunoSEQ multiplex PCR; TCRdb stores in-frame clones only, minus some. The sample consists of millions of clones, approximately 90% of them appearing once. Sequencing used naive CD4+ T cells sorted from blood. These receptors all come from a man in his late teens or twenties in good health. The CDR3 runs from the conserved cysteine through the conserved F or W. The D gene is left open where the match is weak. Clone size is stated in some rows and not others, as once, few, many or a class when expanded.

>TRBJ2-5|TRBD2|once|TRBV2
CASSVGLAGTQETQYF
TGTGCCAGCAGTGTGGGACTAGCGGGGACTCAAGAGACCCAGTACTTC
>TRBJ2-1|TRBD2|-|TRBV10-3
CAISGEGGRVSYNEQFF
TGTGCCATCAGTGGAGAGGGCGGGAGGGTATCCTACAATGAGCAGTTCTTC
>TRBJ1-5|-|-|TRBV6-5
CASSYKPTDQPQHF
TGTGCCAGCAGTTACAAACCGACAGATCAGCCCCAGCATTTT
>TRBJ1-3|-|-|TRBV6-6
CASRMGPSSGNTIYF
TGTGCCAGCAGAATGGGACCGAGCTCTGGAAACACCATATATTTT
>TRBJ1-1|-|-|TRBV5-4
CASSPGSLGTTEAFF
TGTGCCAGCTCGCCGGGTTCCCTCGGAACCACTGAAGCTTTCTTT
>TRBJ2-7|-|-|TRBV7-5
CARSLLVEQYF
TGTGCCAGAAGCCTTTTAGTCGAGCAGTACTTC
>TRBJ1-1|-|-|TRBV19
CASSDYNLNTEAFF
TGTGCCAGTAGTGACTATAACTTGAACACTGAAGCTTTCTTT
>TRBJ2-5|TRBD2|-|TRBV5-5
CASSLGGLAGQETQYF
TGTGCCAGCAGCTTGGGAGGACTAGCGGGGCAAGAGACCCAGTACTTC
>TRBJ2-7|-|-|TRBV21-1
CASSLQGDHEQYF
TGTGCCAGCAGCTTACAGGGCGACCACGAGCAGTACTTC
>TRBJ2-7|-|-|TRBV6-5
CASSYNSHSFYEQYF
TGTGCCAGCAGTTACAACAGTCATAGCTTCTACGAGCAGTACTTC
>TRBJ2-2|TRBD2|-|TRBV28
CASSAGGRTGELFF
TGTGCCAGCAGCGCGGGGGGGCGTACCGGGGAGCTGTTTTTT
>TRBJ2-1|TRBD2|-|TRBV5-4
CASSLGSGTSYNEQFF
TGTGCCAGCAGCTTAGGTAGCGGGACCTCCTACAATGAGCAGTTCTTC
>TRBJ2-7|-|-|TRBV4-1
CASSQDGQARLYEQYF
TGCGCCAGCAGCCAAGATGGGCAGGCGAGGCTCTACGAGCAGTACTTC
>TRBJ1-4|-|-|TRBV18
CASSPQGSGEKLFF
TGTGCCAGCTCACCTCAAGGATCGGGTGAAAAACTGTTTTTT
>TRBJ1-1|-|few|TRBV29-1
CSVVPTNTEAFF
TGCAGCGTTGTCCCAACGAACACTGAAGCTTTCTTT
>TRBJ2-2|-|-|TRBV4-1
CASSQENTGELFF
TGCGCCAGCAGCCAAGAAAACACCGGGGAGCTGTTTTTT
>TRBJ1-5|TRBD1|-|TRBV4-1
CASSQTGQENQPQHF
TGCGCCAGCAGCCAAACGGGACAGGAAAATCAGCCCCAGCATTTT
>TRBJ1-6|-|-|TRBV6-1
CASSESVFGGWRENSPLHF
TGTGCCAGCAGTGAATCGGTTTTTGGGGGGTGGAGGGAAAATTCACCCCTCCACTTT
>TRBJ2-5|-|-|TRBV7-9
CASSLGRGRQETQYF
TGTGCCAGCAGCTTAGGCAGGGGAAGGCAAGAGACCCAGTACTTC
>TRBJ2-2|-|-|TRBV7-3
CASSLLRNTGELFF
TGTGCCAGCAGCTTACTGAGGAACACCGGGGAGCTGTTTTTT
>TRBJ1-2|-|once|TRBV11-2
CASSLETASYGYTF
TGTGCCAGCAGCTTAGAGACAGCTAGCTATGGCTACACCTTC
>TRBJ2-7|-|-|TRBV6-5
CASSYSGAYEQYF
TGTGCCAGCAGTTACTCCGGAGCCTACGAGCAGTACTTC
>TRBJ2-3|-|-|TRBV6-1
CASSDSTLGKQTDTQYF
TGTGCCAGCAGTGATTCTACGCTTGGAAAGCAAACAGATACGCAGTATTTT
>TRBJ1-4|-|-|TRBV6-1
CASSEQGLNEKLFF
TGTGCCAGCAGCGAACAGGGACTTAATGAAAAACTGTTTTTT
>TRBJ2-5|TRBD2|-|TRBV5-4
CASSRGLAGETQYF
TGTGCCAGCAGCCGAGGACTAGCTGGAGAGACCCAGTACTTC
>TRBJ2-3|-|-|TRBV5-4
CASSVSGREGDTQYF
TGTGCCAGCAGCGTTTCGGGACGGGAAGGAGATACGCAGTATTTT
>TRBJ2-3|-|-|TRBV6-4
CASSDSGYTTDTQYF
TGTGCCAGCAGTGACTCGGGCTATACCACAGATACGCAGTATTTT
>TRBJ2-2|TRBD2|once|TRBV18
CASSPPRTSGGTGELFF
TGTGCCAGCTCACCACCCCGGACTAGCGGGGGAACCGGGGAGCTGTTTTTT
>TRBJ2-7|-|once|TRBV5-6
CASSLRRQGGYEQYF
TGTGCCAGCAGCTTGCGTAGGCAGGGGGGCTACGAGCAGTACTTC
>TRBJ1-4|TRBD1|-|TRBV5-1
CASSDLDRGTEKLFF
TGCGCCAGCAGCGACCTCGACAGGGGTACTGAAAAACTGTTTTTT
>TRBJ2-5|-|-|TRBV6-1
CASRKGNQETQYF
TGTGCCAGCAGGAAGGGAAACCAAGAGACCCAGTACTTC
>TRBJ2-1|-|-|TRBV15
CATSRPPYNEQFF
TGTGCCACCAGCAGACCCCCCTACAATGAGCAGTTCTTC
>TRBJ2-7|-|-|TRBV7-8
CASSPPASYEQYF
TGTGCCAGCAGCCCTCCGGCTAGTTACGAGCAGTACTTC
>TRBJ2-2|-|-|TRBV7-9
CASSLQLANGELFF
TGTGCCAGCAGCTTACAACTAGCAAACGGGGAGCTGTTTTTT
>TRBJ2-7|TRBD1|-|TRBV6-5
CASSSDRVSYEQYF
TGTGCCAGCAGTTCGGACAGGGTTTCCTACGAGCAGTACTTC
>TRBJ2-2|-|-|TRBV5-1
CASSLEAANTGELFF
TGCGCCAGCAGCTTGGAGGCCGCGAACACCGGGGAGCTGTTTTTT
>TRBJ2-5|-|-|TRBV5-8
CASSRRLQETQYF
TGTGCCAGCAGCCGAAGACTGCAAGAGACCCAGTACTTC
>TRBJ2-1|TRBD2|-|TRBV7-6
CASSFPLADYNEQFF
TGTGCCAGCAGCTTTCCACTAGCGGATTACAATGAGCAGTTCTTC
>TRBJ2-7|-|-|TRBV7-9
CASSLARGVSYEQYF
TGTGCCAGCAGCTTAGCTAGGGGGGTGAGCTACGAGCAGTACTTC
>TRBJ2-2|-|once|TRBV27
CASSLKGDTGELFF
TGTGCCAGCAGTTTGAAGGGGGACACCGGGGAGCTGTTTTTT
>TRBJ1-5|-|-|TRBV5-1
CASSKGTGREQPQHF
TGCGCCAGCAGCAAAGGGACCGGCAGGGAACAGCCCCAGCATTTT
>TRBJ2-2|-|-|TRBV5-1
CASRSVGLDTGELFF
TGCGCCAGCAGGAGTGTGGGATTGGACACCGGGGAGCTGTTTTTT
>TRBJ2-7|TRBD1|once|TRBV11-2
CASSLDRGPAYEQYF
TGTGCCAGCAGCTTAGACAGGGGGCCCGCCTACGAGCAGTACTTC
>TRBJ2-3|-|-|TRBV4-3
CASSQDRWQGRTDTQYF
TGCGCCAGCAGCCAAGATCGCTGGCAGGGCAGAACAGATACGCAGTATTTT
>TRBJ1-4|-|-|TRBV11-2
CASSLDWKGSREKLFF
TGTGCCAGCAGCTTAGATTGGAAGGGTTCGCGGGAAAAACTGTTTTTT
>TRBJ2-7|TRBD1|once|TRBV7-9
CASSRGQGEAYEQYF
TGTGCCAGCAGCCGGGGACAGGGGGAAGCCTACGAGCAGTACTTC
>TRBJ1-1|TRBD1|-|TRBV7-9
CASSFSFSRGLSYTEAFF
TGTGCCAGCAGCTTTTCCTTTTCAAGGGGGCTTTCGTACACTGAAGCTTTCTTT
>TRBJ2-5|-|-|TRBV7-2
CASSSGRLQETQYF
TGTGCCAGCAGCTCTGGGAGGCTCCAAGAGACCCAGTACTTC
>TRBJ2-3|-|-|TRBV27
CASGQGRTDTQYF
TGTGCCAGCGGTCAGGGCCGCACAGATACGCAGTATTTT
>TRBJ1-1|TRBD1|few|TRBV5-1
CASSLQGMNTEAFF
TGCGCCAGCAGCTTACAGGGGATGAACACTGAAGCTTTCTTT
>TRBJ1-1|-|few|TRBV9
CASSVGWQHTEAFF
TGTGCCAGCAGCGTAGGATGGCAACACACTGAAGCTTTCTTT
>TRBJ1-2|-|-|TRBV30
CAWREIPGYYGYTF
TGTGCCTGGAGAGAGATCCCGGGCTATTATGGCTACACCTTC
>TRBJ1-2|-|-|TRBV10-2
CASSDDRTTQGYTF
TGCGCCAGCAGTGATGACAGGACTACCCAGGGCTACACCTTC
>TRBJ1-1|TRBD1|-|TRBV28
CASSRDRGITEAFF
TGTGCCAGCAGCCGGGACAGGGGTATCACTGAAGCTTTCTTT
>TRBJ2-1|TRBD2|-|TRBV5-1
CASSLVREGQFF
TGCGCCAGCAGCTTAGTGAGGGAGGGTCAGTTCTTC